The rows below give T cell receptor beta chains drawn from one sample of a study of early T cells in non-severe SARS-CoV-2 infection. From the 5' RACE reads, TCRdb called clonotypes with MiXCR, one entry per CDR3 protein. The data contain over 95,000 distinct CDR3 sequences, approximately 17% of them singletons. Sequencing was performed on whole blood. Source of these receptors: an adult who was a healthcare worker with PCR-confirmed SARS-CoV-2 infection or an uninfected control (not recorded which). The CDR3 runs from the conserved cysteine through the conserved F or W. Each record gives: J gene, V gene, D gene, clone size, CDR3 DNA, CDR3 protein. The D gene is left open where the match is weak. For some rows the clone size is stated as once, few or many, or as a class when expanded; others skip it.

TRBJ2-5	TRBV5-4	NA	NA	TGTGCCAGCAGCTCCAGGTCACGAGAGACCCAGTACTTC	CASSSRSRETQYF
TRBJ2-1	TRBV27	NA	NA	TGTGCCAGCAGGGAGGGGGGGTCGTCCTACAATGAGCAGTTCTTC	CASREGGSSYNEQFF
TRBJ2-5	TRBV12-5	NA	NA	TGTGCTAGTGGTTACCCAGGGTACCAAGAGACCCAGTACTTC	CASGYPGYQETQYF
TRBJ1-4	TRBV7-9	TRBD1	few	TGTGCCAGCAGCCCCCTTTACAGGGGCCCTGGCTATGAAAAACTGTTTTTT	CASSPLYRGPGYEKLFF
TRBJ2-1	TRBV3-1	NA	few	TGTGCCAGCAGCCCGCCAGGGGGGAAATTCCATGAGCAGTTCTTC	CASSPPGGKFHEQFF
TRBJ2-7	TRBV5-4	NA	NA	TGTGCCAGCAGCTTGGCCACGGGAACCTACGAGCAGTACTTC	CASSLATGTYEQYF
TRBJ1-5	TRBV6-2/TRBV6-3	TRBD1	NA	TGTGCCAGCAGTTATATTCCCAGGGCAGGGGGACGTCAGCCCCAGCATTTT	CASSYIPRAGGRQPQHF
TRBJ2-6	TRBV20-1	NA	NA	TGCAGTGCTAGACGGGACCGGGCCGTGGCCAACGTCCTGACTTTC	CSARRDRAVANVLTF
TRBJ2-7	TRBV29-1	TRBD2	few	TGCAGCGTCGGCGGGGGCTACGAGCAGTACTTC	CSVGGGYEQYF
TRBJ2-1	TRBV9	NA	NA	TGTGCCAGCAGCGTAGCCGCAAGCTCCTACAATGAGCAGTTCTTC	CASSVAASSYNEQFF
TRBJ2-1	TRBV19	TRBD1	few	TGTGCCAGTAGTGCTCGGGACAGAACCGTATACAATGAGCAGTTCTTC	CASSARDRTVYNEQFF
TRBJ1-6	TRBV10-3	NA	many	TGTGCCATCAGTGCGGATCGTAATTCACCCCTCCACTTT	CAISADRNSPLHF
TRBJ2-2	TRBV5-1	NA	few	TGCGCCAGCAGCTTTGTTGACTACTACACCGGGGAGCTGTTTTTT	CASSFVDYYTGELFF
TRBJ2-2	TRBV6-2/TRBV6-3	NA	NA	TGTGCCAGCAGCCGAGGCGGGACAACTAACACCGGGGAGCTGTTTTTT	CASSRGGTTNTGELFF
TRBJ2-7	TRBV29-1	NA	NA	TGCAGCGTTGAATTCGCAGGGCCTGACGAGCAGTACTTC	CSVEFAGPDEQYF
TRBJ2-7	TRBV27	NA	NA	TGTGCCAGCAGTTTCCAGGCCGTCGCGAGCTCCTACGAGCAGTACTTC	CASSFQAVASSYEQYF
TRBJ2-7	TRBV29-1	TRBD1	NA	TGCAGCGCCTCGGACAGGGCGGACCCCTACGAGCAGTACTTC	CSASDRADPYEQYF
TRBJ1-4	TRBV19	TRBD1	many	TGTGCCAGTAGTACCACCCGACAGGGGGGAGGTGAAAAACTGTTTTTT	CASSTTRQGGGEKLFF
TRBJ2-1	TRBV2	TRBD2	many	TGTGCCAGCAGGCTAGCGGGGGGCCTCTACAATGAGCAGTTCTTC	CASRLAGGLYNEQFF
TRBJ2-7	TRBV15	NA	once	TGTGCCACCAGCAGAGAACAGGGAGCCTACGAGCAGTACTTC	CATSREQGAYEQYF
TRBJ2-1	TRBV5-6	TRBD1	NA	TGTGCCAGCAGCTTCATGGGACAGGGATACAATGAGCAGTTCTTC	CASSFMGQGYNEQFF
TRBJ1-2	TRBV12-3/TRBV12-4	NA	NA	TGTGCCAGCAGTAAGCCGGGCCGGGAGGGCTACACCTTC	CASSKPGREGYTF
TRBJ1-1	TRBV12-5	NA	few	TGTGCTAGTGGCCTGGGGACGGAGTACACTGAAGCTTTCTTT	CASGLGTEYTEAFF
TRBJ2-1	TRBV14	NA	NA	TGTGCCAGCAGCCAAGATCTTGGGGCCAACAATGAGCAGTTCTTC	CASSQDLGANNEQFF
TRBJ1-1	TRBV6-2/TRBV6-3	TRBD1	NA	TGTGCCAGCAGTTACGGACAGGCTGGGACTGAAGTTTTCTTT	CASSYGQAGTEVFF
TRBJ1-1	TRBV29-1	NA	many	TGCAGCGTTGAAACTCGTACCACTGAAGCTTTCTTT	CSVETRTTEAFF
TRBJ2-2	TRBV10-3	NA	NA	TGTGCCATCAGTGAGTCGTCCCGGGAGCTGTTTTTT	CAISESSRELFF
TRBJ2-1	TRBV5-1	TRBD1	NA	TGCGCCAGCAGCACATCGACAGGGGATTACAATGAGCAGTTCTTC	CASSTSTGDYNEQFF
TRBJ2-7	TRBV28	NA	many	TGTGCCAGCAGTCTCCAAGGAAGCTCCTACGAGCAGTACTTC	CASSLQGSSYEQYF
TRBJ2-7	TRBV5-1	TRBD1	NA	TGCGCCAGCAGCTTGCGCGACAGGGGCCCGATCCTATACGAGCAGTACTTC	CASSLRDRGPILYEQYF
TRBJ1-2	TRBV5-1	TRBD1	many	TGCGCCAGCAGCCGTAGGGACAGAAATTTGGCTGGCTACACCTTC	CASSRRDRNLAGYTF
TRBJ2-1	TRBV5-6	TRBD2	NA	TGTGCCAGCAGCTTGTATAGGTCTAGCGGGAGCCTTTTGCATGAGCAGTTCTTC	CASSLYRSSGSLLHEQFF
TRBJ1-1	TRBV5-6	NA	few	TGTGCCAGCAGCCCAAGGCCGGATACTGAAGCTTTCTTT	CASSPRPDTEAFF
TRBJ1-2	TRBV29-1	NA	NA	TGCAGCGTTGAAGACCGGGACCGAAACTATGGCTACACCTTC	CSVEDRDRNYGYTF
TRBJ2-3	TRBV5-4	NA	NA	TGTGCCAGCAGCTTGGGACAGTGGACAGATACGCAGTATTTT	CASSLGQWTDTQYF
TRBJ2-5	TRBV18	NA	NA	TGTGCCAGCTCACCAGCGGAGCGGACGATAAAGACCCAGTACTTC	CASSPAERTIKTQYF
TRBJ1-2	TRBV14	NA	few	TGTGCCAGCAGCCAAGATCGAGGATGGACCGGCGGGGGCTACACCTTC	CASSQDRGWTGGGYTF
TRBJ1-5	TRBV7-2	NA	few	TGTGCCAGCAGCTCAGGGGCATTTTATAGCAATCAGCCCCAGCATTTT	CASSSGAFYSNQPQHF
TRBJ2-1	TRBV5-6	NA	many	TGTGCCAGCAGCTTGAGGGGGGGGCACAATGAGCAGTTCTTC	CASSLRGGHNEQFF
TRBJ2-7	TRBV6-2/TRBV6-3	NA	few	TGTGCCAGCAAAACCGGGACGATCTACGAGCAGTACTTC	CASKTGTIYEQYF
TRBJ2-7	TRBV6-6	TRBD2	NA	TGTGCCAGCAGCCTTAGCGGGGACCAACCGGAGCAGTACTTC	CASSLSGDQPEQYF
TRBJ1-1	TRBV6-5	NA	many	TGTGCCAGCAGTTATCAGAGAACGAACACTGAAGCTTTCTTT	CASSYQRTNTEAFF
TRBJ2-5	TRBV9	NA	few	TGTGCCAGCAGCGTAGATTACGGCGTTGTCGAGACCCAGTACTTC	CASSVDYGVVETQYF
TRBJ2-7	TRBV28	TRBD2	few	TGTGCCAGCAGTTCCGGACTAGCGGAGACCTACGAGCAGTACTTC	CASSSGLAETYEQYF